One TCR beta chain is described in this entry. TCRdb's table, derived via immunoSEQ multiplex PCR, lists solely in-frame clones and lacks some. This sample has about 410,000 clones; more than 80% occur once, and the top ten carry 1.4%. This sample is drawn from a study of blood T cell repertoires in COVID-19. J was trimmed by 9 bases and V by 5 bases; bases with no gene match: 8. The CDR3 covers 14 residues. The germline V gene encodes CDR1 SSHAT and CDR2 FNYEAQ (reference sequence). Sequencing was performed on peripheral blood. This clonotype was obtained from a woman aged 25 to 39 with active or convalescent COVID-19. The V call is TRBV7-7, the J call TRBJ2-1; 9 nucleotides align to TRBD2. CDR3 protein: CASSRREGLVEQFF. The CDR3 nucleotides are TGTGCCAGCAGCAGGCGGGAGGGCCTAGTTGAGCAGTTCTTC.